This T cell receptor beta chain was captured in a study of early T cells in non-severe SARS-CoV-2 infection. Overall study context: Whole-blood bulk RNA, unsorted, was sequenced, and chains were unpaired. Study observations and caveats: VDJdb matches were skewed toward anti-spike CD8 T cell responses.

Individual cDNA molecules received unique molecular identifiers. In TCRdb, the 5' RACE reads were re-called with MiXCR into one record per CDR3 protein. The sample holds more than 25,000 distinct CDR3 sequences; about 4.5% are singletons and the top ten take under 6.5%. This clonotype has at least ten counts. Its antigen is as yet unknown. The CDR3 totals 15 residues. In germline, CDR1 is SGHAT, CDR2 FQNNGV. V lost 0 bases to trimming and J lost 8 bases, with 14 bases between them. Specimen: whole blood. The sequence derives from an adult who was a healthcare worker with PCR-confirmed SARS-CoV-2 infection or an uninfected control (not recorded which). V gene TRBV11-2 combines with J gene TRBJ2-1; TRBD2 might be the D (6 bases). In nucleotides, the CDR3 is TGTGCCAGCAGCTTAGAGGTCGGGCTAGCGTATGAGCAGTTCTTC. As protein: CASSLEVGLAYEQFF.